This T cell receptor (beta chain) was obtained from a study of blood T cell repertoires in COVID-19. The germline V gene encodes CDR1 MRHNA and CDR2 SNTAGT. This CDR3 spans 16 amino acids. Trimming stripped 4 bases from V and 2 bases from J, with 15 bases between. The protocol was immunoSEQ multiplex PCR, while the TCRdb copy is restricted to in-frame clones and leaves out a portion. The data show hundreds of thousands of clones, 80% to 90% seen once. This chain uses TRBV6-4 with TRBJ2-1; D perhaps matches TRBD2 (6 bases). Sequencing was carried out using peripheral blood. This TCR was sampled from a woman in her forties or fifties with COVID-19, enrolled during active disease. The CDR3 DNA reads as TGTGCCAGCAGTGGGAAAGTCGGAGGGGCCTACAATGAGCAGTTCTTC. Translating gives CASSGKVGGAYNEQFF.